The sequence of this T cell receptor (beta chain) was determined in a study of blood T cell repertoires in COVID-19. The CDR3 length is 15 residues. The trim removed 4 bases at V and 5 bases at J, leaving 6 bases unmatched. Looked up from germline, CDR1 is SGHNT and CDR2 is YYREEE (reference sequence). This clone was observed a handful of times. Generated by immunoSEQ multiplex PCR, the TCRdb table keeps only in-frame clones and is missing some. The table includes about 80,000 clones, almost 85% detected once. The origin of this receptor is a human donor in a cohort sampled during active COVID-19. This chain joins TRBV5-4 and TRBJ2-1; TRBD2 aligns across 10 bases. Sequencing was performed on peripheral blood. The CDR3 sequence is CASSILAGPDNEQFF. As DNA, the CDR3 is TGTGCCAGCAGCATACTAGCGGGGCCGGACAATGAGCAGTTCTTC.